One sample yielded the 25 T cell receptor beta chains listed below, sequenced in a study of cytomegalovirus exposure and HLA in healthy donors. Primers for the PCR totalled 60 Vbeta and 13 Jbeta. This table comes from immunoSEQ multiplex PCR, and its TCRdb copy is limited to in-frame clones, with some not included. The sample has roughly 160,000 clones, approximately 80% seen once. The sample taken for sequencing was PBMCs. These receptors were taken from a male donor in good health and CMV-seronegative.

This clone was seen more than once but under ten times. The chain's CDR3 is CASRDRSVNTEAFF. CDR3 sequence (DNA): TGCGCCAGCAGGGACAGATCCGTGAACACTGAAGCTTTCTTT. The J gene is TRBJ1-1, the V gene TRBV5-1; possibly TRBD1 for D (6 bases). V lost 5 bases and J lost 0, with 11 bases in between. The CDR3 is made up of 14 amino acids. CDR1 and CDR2 from the germline V gene are SGHRS and YFSETQ.

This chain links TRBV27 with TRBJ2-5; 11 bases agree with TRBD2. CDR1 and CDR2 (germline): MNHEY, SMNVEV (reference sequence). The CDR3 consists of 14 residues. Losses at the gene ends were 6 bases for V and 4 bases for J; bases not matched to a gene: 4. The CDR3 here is CASSLLAGVETQYF. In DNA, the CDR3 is TGTGCCAGCAGCTTACTAGCGGGAGTAGAGACCCAGTACTTC.

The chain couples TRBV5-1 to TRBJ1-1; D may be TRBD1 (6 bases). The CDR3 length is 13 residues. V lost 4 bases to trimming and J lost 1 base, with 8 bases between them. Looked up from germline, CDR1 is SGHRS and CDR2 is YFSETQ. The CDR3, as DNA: TGCGCCAGCAGCGGGACATCGAACACTGAAGCTTTCTTT. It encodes CASSGTSNTEAFF.

In nucleotides, the CDR3 is TGTGCCAGCAGCCAAGCGGGCAATGAGCAGTTCTTC. It encodes CASSQAGNEQFF. This chain uses TRBV4-2 with TRBJ2-1; D remains ambiguous. CDR3 length equals 12 residues. V lost 1 base and J lost 6, with 4 bases in between. CDR1 LGHNA and CDR2 YNFKEQ come from the germline V gene.

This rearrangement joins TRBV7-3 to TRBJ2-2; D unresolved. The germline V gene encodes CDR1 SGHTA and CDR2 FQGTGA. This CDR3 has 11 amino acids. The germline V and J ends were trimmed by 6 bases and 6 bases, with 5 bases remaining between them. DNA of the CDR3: TGTGCCAGCAGTGACTCCGGGGAGCTGTTTTTT. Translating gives CASSDSGELFF.

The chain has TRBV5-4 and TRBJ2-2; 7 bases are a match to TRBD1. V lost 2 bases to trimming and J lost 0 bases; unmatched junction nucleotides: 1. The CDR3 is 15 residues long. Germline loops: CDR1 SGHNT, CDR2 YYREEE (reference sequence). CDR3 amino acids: CASSFRGPNTGELFF. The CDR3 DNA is TGTGCCAGCAGCTTTAGGGGGCCGAACACCGGGGAGCTGTTTTTT.

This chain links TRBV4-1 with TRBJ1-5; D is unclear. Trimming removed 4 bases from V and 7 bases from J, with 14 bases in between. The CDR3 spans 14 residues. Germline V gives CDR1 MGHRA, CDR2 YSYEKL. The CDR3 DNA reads TGCGCCAGCAGCCCGGACGAGGGCCGGCAGCCCCAGCATTTT. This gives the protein CASSPDEGRQPQHF.

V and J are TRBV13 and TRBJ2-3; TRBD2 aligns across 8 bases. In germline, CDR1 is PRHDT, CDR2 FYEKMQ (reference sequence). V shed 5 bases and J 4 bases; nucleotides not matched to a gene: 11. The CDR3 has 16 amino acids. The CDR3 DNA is TGTGCCAGCAGCCAACCGGGGGGGGCGAGGTCAGATACGCAGTATTTT. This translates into CASSQPGGARSDTQYF. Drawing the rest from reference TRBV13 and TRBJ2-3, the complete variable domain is AAGVIQSPRHLIKEKRETATLKCYPIPRHDTVYWYQQGPGQDPQFLISFYEKMQSDKGSIPDRFSAQQFSDYHSELNMSSLELGDSALYFCASSQPGGARSDTQYFGPGTRLTVL.

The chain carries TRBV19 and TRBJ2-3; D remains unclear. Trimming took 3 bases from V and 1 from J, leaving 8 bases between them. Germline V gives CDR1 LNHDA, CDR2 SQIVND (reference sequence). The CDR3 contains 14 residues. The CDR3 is CASSILAGTDTQYF. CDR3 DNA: TGTGCCAGTAGTATTCTCGCGGGCACAGATACGCAGTATTTT.

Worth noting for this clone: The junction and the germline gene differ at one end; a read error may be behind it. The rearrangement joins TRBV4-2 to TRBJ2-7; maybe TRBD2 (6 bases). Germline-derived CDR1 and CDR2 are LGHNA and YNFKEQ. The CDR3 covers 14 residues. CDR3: CAGSQPGTHYEQYF. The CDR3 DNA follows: TGTGCCGGCAGCCAACCTGGGACTCACTACGAGCAGTACTTC.

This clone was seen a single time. As DNA, the CDR3 is TGCGCCAGCAGCCTTGGGACAGTTCAAAAAGAGACCCAGTACTTC. Translated, it gives CASSLGTVQKETQYF. The gene calls are TRBV4-1 and TRBJ2-5; the match to TRBD1 covers 7 bases. The CDR3 runs to 15 residues. Germline trimming cut 4 bases from V and 3 bases from J; bases unmatched to any gene: 8. Germline V gene sequence: CDR1 MGHRA, CDR2 YSYEKL.

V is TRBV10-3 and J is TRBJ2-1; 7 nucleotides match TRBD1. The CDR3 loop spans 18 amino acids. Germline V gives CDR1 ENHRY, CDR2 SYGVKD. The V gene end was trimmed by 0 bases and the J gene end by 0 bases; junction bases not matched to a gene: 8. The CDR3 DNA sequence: TGTGCCATCAGTGAGTCTGGGGTAGGGGGCAGCTCCTACAATGAGCAGTTCTTC. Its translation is CAISESGVGGSSYNEQFF.

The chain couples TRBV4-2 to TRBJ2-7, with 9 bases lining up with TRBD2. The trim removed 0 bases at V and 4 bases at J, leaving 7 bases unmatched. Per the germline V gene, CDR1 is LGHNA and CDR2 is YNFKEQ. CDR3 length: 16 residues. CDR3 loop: CASSQDPSGNTYEQYF. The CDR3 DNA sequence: TGTGCCAGCAGCCAAGATCCTAGCGGGAATACGTACGAGCAGTACTTC.

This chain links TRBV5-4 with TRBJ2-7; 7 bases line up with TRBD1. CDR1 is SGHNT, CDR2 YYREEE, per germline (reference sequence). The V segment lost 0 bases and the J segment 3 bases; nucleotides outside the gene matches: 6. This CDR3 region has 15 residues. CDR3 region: CASSLAGQTIYEQYF. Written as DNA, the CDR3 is TGTGCCAGCAGCTTGGCGGGACAGACTATCTACGAGCAGTACTTC.

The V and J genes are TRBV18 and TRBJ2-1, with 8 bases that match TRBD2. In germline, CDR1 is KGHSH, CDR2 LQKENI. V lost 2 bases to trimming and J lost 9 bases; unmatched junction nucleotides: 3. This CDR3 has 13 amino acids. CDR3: CASSPTAGGEQFF. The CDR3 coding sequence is TGTGCCAGCTCACCAACGGCGGGGGGTGAGCAGTTCTTC.

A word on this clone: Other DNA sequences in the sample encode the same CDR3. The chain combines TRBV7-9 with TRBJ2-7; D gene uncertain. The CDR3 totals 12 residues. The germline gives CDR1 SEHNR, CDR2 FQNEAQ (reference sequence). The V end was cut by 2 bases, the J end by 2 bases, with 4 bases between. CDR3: CASSLRAYEQYF. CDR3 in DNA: TGTGCCAGCAGCTTACGAGCCTACGAGCAGTACTTC.

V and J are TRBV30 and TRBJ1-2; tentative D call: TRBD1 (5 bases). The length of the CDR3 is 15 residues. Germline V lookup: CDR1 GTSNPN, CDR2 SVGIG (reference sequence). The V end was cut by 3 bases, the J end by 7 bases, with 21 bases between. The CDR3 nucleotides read TGTGCCTGGAGCGTTAGTGTACCCAGGGCGCTTGGCTACACCTTC. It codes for CAWSVSVPRALGYTF.

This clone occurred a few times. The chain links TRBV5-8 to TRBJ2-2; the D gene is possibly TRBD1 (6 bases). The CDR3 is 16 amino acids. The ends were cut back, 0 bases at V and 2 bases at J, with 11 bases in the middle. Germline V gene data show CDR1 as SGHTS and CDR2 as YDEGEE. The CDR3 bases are TGTGCCAGCAGCTTGGGAACAGGGATCAACACCGGGGAGCTGTTTTTT. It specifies CASSLGTGINTGELFF.

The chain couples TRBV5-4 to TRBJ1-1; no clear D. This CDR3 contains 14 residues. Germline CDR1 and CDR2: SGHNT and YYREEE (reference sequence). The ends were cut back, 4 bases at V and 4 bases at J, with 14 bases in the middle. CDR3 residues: CASSRDSEGTEAFF. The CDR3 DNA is TGTGCCAGCAGCCGCGACTCGGAGGGCACTGAAGCTTTCTTT.

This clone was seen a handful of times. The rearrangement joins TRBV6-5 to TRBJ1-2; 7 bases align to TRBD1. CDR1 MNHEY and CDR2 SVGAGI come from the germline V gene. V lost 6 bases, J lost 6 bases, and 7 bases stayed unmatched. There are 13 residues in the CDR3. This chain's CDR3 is CASRRGQPDGYTF. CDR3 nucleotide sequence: TGTGCCAGCAGGCGGGGACAGCCAGATGGCTACACCTTC.

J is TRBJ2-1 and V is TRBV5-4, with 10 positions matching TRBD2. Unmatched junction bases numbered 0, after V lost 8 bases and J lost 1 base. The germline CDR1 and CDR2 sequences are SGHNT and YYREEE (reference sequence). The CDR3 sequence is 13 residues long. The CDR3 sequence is CASSGRSYNEQFF. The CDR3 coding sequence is TGTGCCAGTAGCGGGAGGTCCTACAATGAGCAGTTCTTC.

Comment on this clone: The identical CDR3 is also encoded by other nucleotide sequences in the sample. The CDR3 DNA sequence: TGCGCCAGCAGTTCCGGACTAGGGACAGATACGCAGTATTTT. This gives the protein CASSSGLGTDTQYF. The chain is built from TRBV5-1 and TRBJ2-3; 7 nucleotides line up with TRBD2. Germline V gene data show CDR1 as SGHRS and CDR2 as YFSETQ. This CDR3 contains 14 residues. V dropped 5 bases and J dropped 3; count of bases not matched to a gene: 6. The full variable domain, rest sourced from reference TRBV5-1 and TRBJ2-3, is KAGVTQTPRYLIKTRGQQVTLSCSPISGHRSVSWYQQTPGQGLQFLFEYFSETQRNKGNFPGRFSGRQFSNSRSEMNVSTLELGDSALYLCASSSGLGTDTQYFGPGTRLTVL.

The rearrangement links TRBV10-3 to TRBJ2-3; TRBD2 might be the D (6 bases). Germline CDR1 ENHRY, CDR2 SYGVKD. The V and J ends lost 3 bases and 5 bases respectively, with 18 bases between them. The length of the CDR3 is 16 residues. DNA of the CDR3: TGTGCCATCAGTGACAGGGCTGCGGGGATCAAAGATACGCAGTATTTT. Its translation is CAISDRAAGIKDTQYF.

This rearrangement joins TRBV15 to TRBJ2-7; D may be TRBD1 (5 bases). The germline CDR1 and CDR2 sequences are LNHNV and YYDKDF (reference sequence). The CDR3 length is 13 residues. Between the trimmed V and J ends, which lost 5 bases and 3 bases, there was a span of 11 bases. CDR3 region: CATSPREYYEQYF. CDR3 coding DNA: TGTGCCACCAGCCCCAGGGAATACTACGAGCAGTACTTC. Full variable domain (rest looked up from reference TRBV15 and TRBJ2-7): DAMVIQNPRYQVTQFGKPVTLSCSQTLNHNVMYWYQQKSSQAPKLLFHYYDKDFNNEADTPDNFQSRRPNTSFCFLDIRSPGLGDTAMYLCATSPREYYEQYFGPGTRLTVT.

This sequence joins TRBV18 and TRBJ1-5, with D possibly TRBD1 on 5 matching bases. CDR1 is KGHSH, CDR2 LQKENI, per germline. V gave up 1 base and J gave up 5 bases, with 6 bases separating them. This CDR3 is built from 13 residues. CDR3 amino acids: CASSPQGDQPQHF. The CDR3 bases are TGTGCCAGCTCACCACAAGGGGATCAGCCCCAGCATTTT.